Below, 5 T cell receptor beta chains from the same sample are listed, as sequenced in a study of shared clonotypes between healthy human individuals. Sequenced by immunoSEQ multiplex PCR; TCRdb stores in-frame clones only, minus some. The sample includes 740,000 or so clones, 55% to 85% of them seen just once. The sequenced material came from memory CD4+ T cells sorted from blood. Subset specified: CD45RA-negative fraction. These receptors all stem from a woman in her thirties in good health.

V gene TRBV5-1 combines with J gene TRBJ2-1; tentative D call: TRBD2 (5 bases). Trimming shortened V by 5 bases and J by 6 bases, and 18 bases separated the two germline ends. The CDR3 loop spans 15 amino acids. The germline V gene has CDR1 SGHRS and CDR2 YFSETQ. CDR3 amino acids: CASSAGEPLGNEQFF. DNA for the CDR3: TGCGCCAGCAGTGCCGGGGAGCCCCTGGGCAATGAGCAGTTCTTC.

This chain uses TRBV7-9 with TRBJ2-2; 13 bases agree with TRBD2. V lost 5 bases to trimming and J lost 5 bases; unmatched junction nucleotides: 8. The CDR3 consists of 17 residues. CDR1 SEHNR and CDR2 FQNEAQ come from the germline V gene (reference sequence). The CDR3 spells CASSERTSGSGTGELFF. The DNA for the CDR3 is TGTGCCAGCAGCGAGAGGACTAGCGGGAGTGGTACCGGGGAGCTGTTTTTT.

The chain carries TRBV30 and TRBJ2-6; D is uncertain. Germline assignment: CDR1 GTSNPN and CDR2 SVGIG (reference sequence). Trimming cost V 4 bases and J 0 bases, with 1 base left between them. The CDR3 sequence is 12 residues long. CDR3 residues: CAWTSGANVLTF. CDR3 in DNA: TGTGCCTGGACCTCTGGGGCCAACGTCCTGACTTTC. The entire variable domain, with the rest obtained from reference TRBV30 and TRBJ2-6, is as follows: SQTIHQWPATLVQPVGSPLSLECTVEGTSNPNLYWYRQAAGRGLQLLFYSVGIGQISSEVPQNLSASRPQDRQFILSSKKLLLSDSGFYLCAWTSGANVLTFGAGSRLTVL.

The sample holds one count of this clone. This may stem from a read error, because a much larger clone lies one nucleotide away. The J gene is TRBJ2-6, the V gene TRBV7-3; D not certain. In germline, CDR1 is SGHTA, CDR2 FQGTGA. The CDR3 length is 15 residues. V was shortened by 1 base and J by 1 base, with 5 bases between the two germline ends. The CDR3 DNA is TGTGCCAGCAGCTTAATGGGGTCTGGGGCCAACGTCCTGACTTTC. It codes for CASSLMGSGANVLTF. The full variable domain, completed using reference TRBV7-3 and TRBJ2-6, is GAGVSQTPSNKVTEKGKYVELRCDPISGHTALYWYRQSLGQGPEFLIYFQGTGAADDSGLPNDRFFAVRPEGSVSTLKIQRTERGDSAVYLCASSLMGSGANVLTFGAGSRLTVL.

This clone was counted between two and nine times. This chain connects TRBV28 to TRBJ2-3, with TRBD1 matching over 9 bases. The CDR3 length is 15 residues. CDR1 and CDR2 (germline): MDHEN, SYDVKM. J lost 4 bases, V lost 8 bases, and 10 bases had no gene match. DNA for the CDR3: TGTGCCAGCTACGGACAGGGGCTCGGGTCAGATACGCAGTATTTT. Residues: CASYGQGLGSDTQYF. Together with reference TRBV28 and TRBJ2-3, the CDR3 gives the full variable domain: DVKVTQSSRYLVKRTGEKVFLECVQDMDHENMFWYRQDPGLGLRLIYFSYDVKMKEKGDIPEGYSVSREKKERFSLILESASTNQTSMYLCASYGQGLGSDTQYFGPGTRLTVL.